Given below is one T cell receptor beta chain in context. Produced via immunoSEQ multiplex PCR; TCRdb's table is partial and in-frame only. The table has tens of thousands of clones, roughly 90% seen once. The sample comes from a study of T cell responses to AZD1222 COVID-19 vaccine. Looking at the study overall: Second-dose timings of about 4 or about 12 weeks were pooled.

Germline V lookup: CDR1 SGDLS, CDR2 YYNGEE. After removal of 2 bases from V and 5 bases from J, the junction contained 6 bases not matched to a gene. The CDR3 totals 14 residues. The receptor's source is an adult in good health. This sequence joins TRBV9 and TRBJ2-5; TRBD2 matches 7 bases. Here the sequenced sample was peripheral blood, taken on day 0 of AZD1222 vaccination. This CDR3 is CASSVGGSMETQYF. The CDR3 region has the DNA TGTGCCAGCAGCGTGGGAGGGTCTATGGAGACCCAGTACTTC.